The 15 T cell receptor beta chains listed next were all sequenced from one sample in a study of shared clonotypes between healthy human individuals. Clones were read by immunoSEQ multiplex PCR, and TCRdb kept only the in-frame ones, dropping some. This repertoire shows approximately 470,000 clones, roughly 80% found once; its top ten account for approximately 11%. The sequenced sample consisted of PBMCs. The receptors were sampled from a middle-aged woman in good health. Some clones in this sample may be carry-over from other donors' samples.

V is TRBV28 and J is TRBJ1-4; the match to TRBD1 covers 8 bases. The CDR3 contains 15 residues. Germline V CDR1 and CDR2: MDHEN, SYDVKM. V was clipped by 6 bases and J by 3 bases; unmatched bases: 6. This CDR3 is CASRPDRAANEKLFF. DNA of the CDR3: TGTGCCAGCAGGCCGGACAGGGCTGCTAATGAAAAACTGTTTTTT.

V gene TRBV7-2 combines with J gene TRBJ2-3; weak D call: TRBD1 (5 bases). Per the germline V gene, CDR1 is SGHTA and CDR2 is FQGNSA. V lost 1 base, J lost 0 bases, and 8 bases lay in between. The CDR3 has 15 residues. CDR3 loop: CASSLEAGSTDTQYF. For the CDR3, the DNA is TGTGCCAGCAGCTTAGAGGCAGGGAGCACAGATACGCAGTATTTT.

V usage is TRBV7-8 and J usage is TRBJ2-7; D remains ambiguous. There are 12 residues in the CDR3. V was pared by 5 bases and J by 4 bases, with 9 bases between. Germline CDR1 is SGHVS and CDR2 is FQNEAQ. This CDR3 is CASSLLTYEQYF. The CDR3 nucleotides are TGTGCCAGCAGCCTGCTGACTTACGAGCAGTACTTC.

The chain recombines TRBV15 with TRBJ2-1, with D uncertain. The CDR3 is 16 residues long. Deletions cut 5 bases from V and 6 bases from J, with 20 bases between. In germline, CDR1 is LNHNV, CDR2 YYDKDF (reference sequence). CDR3 residues: CATSRLLGSAINEQFF. Written as DNA, the CDR3 is TGTGCCACCAGCCGACTCCTAGGATCCGCCATCAATGAGCAGTTCTTC.

The CDR3 is CASSAGQGALYEQYF. In DNA form, the CDR3 reads TGTGCCAGCAGCGCCGGACAGGGGGCTCTCTACGAGCAGTACTTC. The chain joins TRBV7-2 to TRBJ2-7; the match to TRBD1 covers 11 bases. The CDR3 covers 15 residues. Germline loops: CDR1 SGHTA, CDR2 FQGNSA. V gave up 5 bases and J gave up 3 bases; unmatched junction bases: 6.

CDR3 amino acids: CASSPTSVGTGELFF. The CDR3 DNA reads TGTGCCAGCAGCCCGACTAGCGTGGGCACCGGGGAGCTGTTTTTT. The chain carries TRBV6-1 and TRBJ2-2; 8 bases map to TRBD2. The length of the CDR3 is 15 residues. Germline CDR1 MNHNS, CDR2 SASEGT. Trimming removed 6 bases from V and 4 bases from J; junction bases left unmatched: 7.

About this clone itself: A read error is the likely source, as a far larger clone sits one nucleotide away. At the DNA level, this CDR3 is encoded by other sequences in the same sample as well. The chain uses TRBV29-1 and TRBJ2-2, with a weak D call TRBD1 (6 bases). The CDR3 covers 15 residues. Trimming shortened V by 3 bases and J by 6 bases, and 17 bases separated the two germline ends. The germline CDR1 and CDR2 sequences are SQVTM and ANQGSEA. Written as DNA, the CDR3 is TGCAGCGTTGAGTGGGGGCAGGGCGGCGCCGGGGAGCTGTTTTTT. Its protein is CSVEWGQGGAGELFF.

The gene calls are TRBV4-1 and TRBJ1-3; D not certain. V lost 0 bases, J lost 3 bases, and 12 bases lay in between. There are 16 residues in the CDR3. Germline CDR1 MGHRA, CDR2 YSYEKL. The CDR3 nucleotides are TGCGCCAGCAGCCAAGATCCGTCTAGAGGTGGAAACACCATATATTTT. Amino acid sequence: CASSQDPSRGGNTIYF.

The chain recombines TRBV27 with TRBJ2-7, with D possibly matching TRBD1 (5 bases). The germline gives CDR1 MNHEY, CDR2 SMNVEV (reference sequence). V was shortened by 0 bases and J by 2 bases, with 11 bases between the two germline ends. The CDR3 contains 15 residues. The CDR3 DNA is TGTGCCAGCAGTTTATCTATAGCACAGGCCTACGAGCAGTACTTC. Its translation is CASSLSIAQAYEQYF.

Points on this clone: A single base is all that separates this from a far larger clone, so a read error is likely. Without the conserved terminal phenylalanine or tryptophan, this CDR3 likely stems from a read error. The same CDR3 is also encoded by other DNA sequences in this sample. This chain connects TRBV29-1 to TRBJ2-7; D gene uncertain. The V end lost 4 bases, the J end lost 0 bases, and 7 bases lay between the germline ends. There are 12 residues in the CDR3. Per germline, CDR1 SQVTM and CDR2 ANQGSEA. In nucleotides, the CDR3 is TGCAGCGTTGTAGGCAGCTCCTACGAGCAGTACCTC. This sequence encodes CSVVGSSYEQYL.

This sequence joins TRBV15 and TRBJ2-6; 7 bases map to TRBD2. Trimming at V came to 7 bases and at J to 0 bases, leaving 6 bases not matched to a gene. This CDR3 contains 16 residues. CDR1 is LNHNV and CDR2 is YYDKDF in the germline V gene (reference sequence). The CDR3 bases are TGTGCCACCACTTCCGCGGGGGTCTCTGGGGCCAACGTCCTGACTTTC. Protein: CATTSAGVSGANVLTF. Looking up the rest from reference TRBV15 and TRBJ2-6 gives the full variable domain: DAMVIQNPRYQVTQFGKPVTLSCSQTLNHNVMYWYQQKSSQAPKLLFHYYDKDFNNEADTPDNFQSRRPNTSFCFLDIRSPGLGDTAMYLCATTSAGVSGANVLTFGAGSRLTVL.

This chain joins TRBV28 and TRBJ1-5; D not certain. CDR1 MDHEN and CDR2 SYDVKM come from the germline V gene. V was shortened by 2 bases and J by 9 bases, with 17 bases between the two germline ends. There are 15 residues in the CDR3. The CDR3 loop is CASSLKTALSAPQHF. The CDR3 DNA reads TGTGCCAGCAGTTTAAAAACGGCCCTCTCGGCGCCCCAGCATTTT.

The chain uses TRBV7-2 and TRBJ2-7; TRBD2 matches at 7 bases. V lost 4 bases, J lost 2 bases, and 8 bases stayed unmatched. From germline, CDR1 is SGHTA and CDR2 FQGNSA. There are 15 residues in the CDR3. The CDR3 spells CASSSTGGSAYEQYF. In DNA, the CDR3 is TGTGCCAGCAGCTCAACGGGAGGATCGGCCTACGAGCAGTACTTC.

The V gene is TRBV7-2, the J gene TRBJ2-7, with D unresolved. Germline-derived CDR1 and CDR2 are SGHTA and FQGNSA. The V and J ends lost 3 bases and 2 bases respectively, with 8 bases between them. This CDR3 contains 13 residues. Here the CDR3 DNA reads TGTGCCAGCAGCTTCGGAGCCACCTACGAGCAGTACTTC. Protein product: CASSFGATYEQYF. The full variable domain, completed using reference TRBV7-2 and TRBJ2-7, is GAGVSQSPSNKVTEKGKDVELRCDPISGHTALYWYRQSLGQGLEFLIYFQGNSAPDKSGLPSDRFSAERTGGSVSTLTIQRTQQEDSAVYLCASSFGATYEQYFGPGTRLTVT.

V is TRBV19 and J is TRBJ2-7, with 12 positions matching TRBD2. V lost 3 bases, J lost 6 bases, and 12 bases stayed unmatched. Germline values: CDR1 LNHDA, CDR2 SQIVND (reference sequence). The CDR3 totals 17 residues. The CDR3 loop reads CASSMTSGSNKRVEQYF. CDR3 sequence (DNA): TGTGCCAGTAGTATGACTAGCGGGAGTAATAAACGGGTCGAGCAGTACTTC.